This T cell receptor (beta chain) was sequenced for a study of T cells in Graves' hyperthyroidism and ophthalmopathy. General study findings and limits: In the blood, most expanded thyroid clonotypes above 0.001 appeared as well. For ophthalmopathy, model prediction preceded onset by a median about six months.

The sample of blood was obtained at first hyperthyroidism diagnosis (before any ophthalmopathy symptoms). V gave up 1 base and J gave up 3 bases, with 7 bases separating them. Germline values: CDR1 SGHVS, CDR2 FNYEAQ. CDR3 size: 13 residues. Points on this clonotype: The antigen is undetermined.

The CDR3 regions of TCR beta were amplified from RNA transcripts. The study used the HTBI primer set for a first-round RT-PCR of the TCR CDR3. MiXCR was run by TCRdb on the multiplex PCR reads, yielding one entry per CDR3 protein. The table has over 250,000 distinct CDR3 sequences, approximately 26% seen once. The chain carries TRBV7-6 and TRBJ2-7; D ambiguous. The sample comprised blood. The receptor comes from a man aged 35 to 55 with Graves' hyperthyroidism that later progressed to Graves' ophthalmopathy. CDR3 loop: CASSLEYGYEQYF. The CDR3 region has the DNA TGTGCCAGCAGCTTAGAGTACGGCTACGAGCAGTACTTC.